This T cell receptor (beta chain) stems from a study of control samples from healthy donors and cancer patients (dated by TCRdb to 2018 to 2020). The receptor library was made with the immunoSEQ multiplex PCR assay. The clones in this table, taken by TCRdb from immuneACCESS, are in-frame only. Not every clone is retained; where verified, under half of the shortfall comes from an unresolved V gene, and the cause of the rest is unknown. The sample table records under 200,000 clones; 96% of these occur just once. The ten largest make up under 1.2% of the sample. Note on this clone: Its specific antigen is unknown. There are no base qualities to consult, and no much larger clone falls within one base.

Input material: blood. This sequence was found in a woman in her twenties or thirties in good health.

The CDR3 sequence is CASSVGASGLTDTQYF. The DNA sequence is given as TGTGCCAGCAGCGTAGGGGCTAGCGGGCTCACAGATACGCAGTATTTT. This chain is built from TRBV9 and TRBJ2-3; the central 8 bases match TRBD2. The CDR3 sequence holds 16 residues, the cysteine and phenylalanine included. Only CDR3 DNA is held: 48 bases, read in frame from base 1. As encoded in the germline V gene, CDR1 is SGDLS while CDR2 is YYNGEE. V trim: 0 bases; J trim: 2 bases; unmatched bases: 5.